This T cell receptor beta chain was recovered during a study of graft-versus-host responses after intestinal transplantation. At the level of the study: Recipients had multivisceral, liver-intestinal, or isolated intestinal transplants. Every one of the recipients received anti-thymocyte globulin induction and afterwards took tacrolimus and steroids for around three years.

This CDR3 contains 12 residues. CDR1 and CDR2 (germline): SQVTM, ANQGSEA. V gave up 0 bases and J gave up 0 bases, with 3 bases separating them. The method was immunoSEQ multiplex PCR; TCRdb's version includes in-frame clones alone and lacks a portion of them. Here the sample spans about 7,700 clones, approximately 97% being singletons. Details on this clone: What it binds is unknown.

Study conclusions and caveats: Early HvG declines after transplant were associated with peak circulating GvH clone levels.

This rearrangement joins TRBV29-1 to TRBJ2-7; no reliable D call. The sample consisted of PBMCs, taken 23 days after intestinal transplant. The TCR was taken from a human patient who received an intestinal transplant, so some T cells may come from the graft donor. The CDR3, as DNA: TGCAGCGTTGAAGACAGCTCCTACGAGCAGTACTTC. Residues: CSVEDSSYEQYF.